These T cell receptor beta chains were read from a single sample in a study of cytomegalovirus exposure and HLA in healthy donors. Repertoires were generated with immunoSEQ multiplex PCR, while TCRdb's copy carries only in-frame clones and drops some. The repertoire holds around 120,000 clones, with approximately 80% as singletons. The sequenced material came from PBMCs. Receptor source: a man aged 50 to 59 in good health and CMV-seropositive. CDR3s include the opening cysteine and the closing phenylalanine or tryptophan. A D gene is named only where the DNA matches it firmly. Rows may omit the clone size; those that give it use once, few, many or a size class.

J: TRBJ2-5
size: .
V: TRBV2
D: .
DNA: TGTGCCAGCAGCCGGGACTCCCAAGAGACCCAGTACTTC
CDR3: CASSRDSQETQYF

J: TRBJ1-1
size: few
V: TRBV5-4
D: TRBD1
DNA: TGTGCCAGCACCGGACAGGGTAGGGGCACTGAAGCTTTCTTT
CDR3: CASTGQGRGTEAFF

J: TRBJ1-4
size: few
V: TRBV28
D: .
DNA: TGTGCCACCCGGCCGGGAGCCCTCGGAACTAATGAAAAACTGTTTTTT
CDR3: CATRPGALGTNEKLFF

J: TRBJ1-5
size: .
V: TRBV29-1
D: TRBD1
DNA: TGCAGCGTCGCGACAGGGACTCAGCCCCAGCATTTT
CDR3: CSVATGTQPQHF

J: TRBJ1-2
size: .
V: TRBV19
D: TRBD1
DNA: TGTGCCAGTAGTATACAGGGGGACTATGGCTACACCTTC
CDR3: CASSIQGDYGYTF

J: TRBJ2-3
size: .
V: TRBV7-2
D: TRBD2
DNA: TGTGCCAGCAGACAAGCGGGAGCGGGCACAGATACGCAGTATTTT
CDR3: CASRQAGAGTDTQYF

J: TRBJ2-7
size: few
V: TRBV6-1
D: TRBD1
DNA: TGTGCCAGCTCCGTTGGTGGGACAGGCGCCTACGAGCAGTACTTC
CDR3: CASSVGGTGAYEQYF

J: TRBJ2-1
size: .
V: TRBV9
D: TRBD2
DNA: TGTGCCAGCAGCGTAGCTACAGGGACTAGCGGGAGTAGGGAGAATGAGCAGTTCTTC
CDR3: CASSVATGTSGSRENEQFF

J: TRBJ2-7
size: .
V: TRBV11-2
D: .
DNA: TGTGCCAGCAGCCTAGGGGGACTGCGCCGGGGCGAGCAGTACTTC
CDR3: CASSLGGLRRGEQYF

J: TRBJ2-5
size: .
V: TRBV7-2
D: TRBD2
DNA: TGTGCCAGCAGCTTGACAGGGGGACTAGCGGGAGAGCAGTACTTC
CDR3: CASSLTGGLAGEQYF

J: TRBJ1-3
size: few
V: TRBV30
D: TRBD1
DNA: TGTGCCGGGACAGCTGGAAACACCATATATTTT
CDR3: CAGTAGNTIYF

J: TRBJ1-1
size: .
V: TRBV5-1
D: .
DNA: TGCGCCAGCAGCTTGTCAGGGCACACTGAAGCTTTCTTT
CDR3: CASSLSGHTEAFF

J: TRBJ2-7
size: .
V: TRBV28
D: TRBD1
DNA: TGTGCCAGCAACAGCAAACGGGACAGGCCCGGAGGGGAGCAGTACTTC
CDR3: CASNSKRDRPGGEQYF

J: TRBJ2-5
size: .
V: TRBV5-1
D: TRBD1
DNA: TGCGCCAGCAGCGCCACACTGACAGGGGGCGGGGAGACCCAGTACTTC
CDR3: CASSATLTGGGETQYF

J: TRBJ1-2
size: once
V: TRBV5-1
D: .
DNA: TGCGCCAGCAGCCCACCGGAGGCAGGTGCCTATGGCTACACCTTC
CDR3: CASSPPEAGAYGYTF

J: TRBJ1-1
size: .
V: TRBV19
D: .
DNA: TGTGCCAGCCTCGGGACACCTAACACTGAAGCTTTCTTT
CDR3: CASLGTPNTEAFF

J: TRBJ2-7
size: .
V: TRBV12-5
D: TRBD1
DNA: TGTGCTAGTGGCCTCAGGGGACAGGGGACCCACTACGAGCAGTACTTC
CDR3: CASGLRGQGTHYEQYF

J: TRBJ1-1
size: .
V: TRBV18
D: .
DNA: TGTGCCAGCTCCCCTCAGGACAGTATGAACACTGAAGCTTTCTTT
CDR3: CASSPQDSMNTEAFF

J: TRBJ2-5
size: .
V: TRBV11-3
D: .
DNA: TGTGCCAGCAGCCAAGGGGGTACTAGCGTACTACAAGAGACCCAGTACTTC
CDR3: CASSQGGTSVLQETQYF

J: TRBJ1-5
size: .
V: TRBV28
D: TRBD1
DNA: TGTGCCAGCAGTTTATATGCTAAATTTGGACAGGGGTTTAATCAGCCCCAGCATTTT
CDR3: CASSLYAKFGQGFNQPQHF

J: TRBJ2-3
size: .
V: TRBV15
D: TRBD2
DNA: TGTGCCACCGGAATAGCGGCGGGAGGGCGGGATACGCAGTATTTT
CDR3: CATGIAAGGRDTQYF

J: TRBJ1-1
size: .
V: TRBV7-2
D: .
DNA: TGTGCCAGCAGCTTCACGGCTGAAGCTTTCTTT
CDR3: CASSFTAEAFF

J: TRBJ2-7
size: .
V: TRBV28
D: .
DNA: TGTGCCAGCCTCTCACCATTTAGCTCCTACGAGCAGTACTTC
CDR3: CASLSPFSSYEQYF

J: TRBJ2-3
size: .
V: TRBV4-1
D: TRBD2
DNA: TGCGCCAGCAGCCAAGTGGTCGGACTAGCGGGTTTTTCTAGCACAGATACGCAGTATTTT
CDR3: CASSQVVGLAGFSSTDTQYF

J: TRBJ1-2
size: .
V: TRBV28
D: .
DNA: TGTGCCAGCAGTTTGGAGGACAGAGCCTATGGCTACACCTTC
CDR3: CASSLEDRAYGYTF

J: TRBJ1-2
size: .
V: TRBV28
D: .
DNA: TGTGCCAGCAGTTTATTGATGTCAAACTCCAATGGCTACACCTTC
CDR3: CASSLLMSNSNGYTF

J: TRBJ1-1
size: .
V: TRBV4-3
D: .
DNA: TGCGCCAGCAGCCACACACAGGGCTACACTGAAGCTTTCTTT
CDR3: CASSHTQGYTEAFF

J: TRBJ2-3
size: once
V: TRBV4-1
D: TRBD2
DNA: TGCGCCAGCAGCCAAGATGGGGCTAGCGGTAGCACAGATACGCAGTATTTT
CDR3: CASSQDGASGSTDTQYF

J: TRBJ2-7
size: .
V: TRBV2
D: TRBD2
DNA: TGTGCCAGCAGGGGAAGACTAGCGGGAGGGGGCGAGCAGTACTTC
CDR3: CASRGRLAGGGEQYF

J: TRBJ2-5
size: .
V: TRBV5-4
D: TRBD2
DNA: TGTGCCAGCGGGACCCGGGGGGTGAACCAAGAGACCCAGTACTTC
CDR3: CASGTRGVNQETQYF

J: TRBJ1-3
size: .
V: TRBV5-4
D: .
DNA: TGTGCCAGCAGCGTTGACAGGAACTCTGGAAACACCATATATTTT
CDR3: CASSVDRNSGNTIYF

J: TRBJ2-1
size: .
V: TRBV12-2
D: .
DNA: TGTGCAAGTCGCTTCCTAGCGGACTCCTACAATGAGCAGTTCTTC
CDR3: CASRFLADSYNEQFF

J: TRBJ2-3
size: .
V: TRBV6-5
D: TRBD1
DNA: TGTGCCAGCAGTAACAGGGGTCCCACAGATACGCAGTATTTT
CDR3: CASSNRGPTDTQYF

J: TRBJ2-1
size: .
V: TRBV7-3
D: TRBD2
DNA: TGTGCCAGCAGCCCACCGGGACTAGTAAGTGAGCAGTTCTTC
CDR3: CASSPPGLVSEQFF

J: TRBJ1-2
size: .
V: TRBV2
D: .
DNA: TGTGCCAGCGGGGGGACGGACAACTATGGCTACACCTTC
CDR3: CASGGTDNYGYTF

J: TRBJ2-3
size: few
V: TRBV19
D: .
DNA: TGTGCCAGTAGTATTCGGGATACGCAGTATTTT
CDR3: CASSIRDTQYF

J: TRBJ2-7
size: .
V: TRBV30
D: .
DNA: TGTGCCTGGAGCAGGGGTTTCAAGGGTAGCGAGCAGTACTTC
CDR3: CAWSRGFKGSEQYF

J: TRBJ2-3
size: .
V: TRBV27
D: TRBD1
DNA: TGTGCCAGCAGTCCGTCCCGGGACAGGGGAGCAGATACGCAGTATTTT
CDR3: CASSPSRDRGADTQYF

J: TRBJ1-6
size: .
V: TRBV6-1
D: .
DNA: TGTGCCAGCAAGCAGGAATGGCTCTATAATTCACCCCTCCACTTT
CDR3: CASKQEWLYNSPLHF

J: TRBJ1-4
size: .
V: TRBV2
D: .
DNA: TGTGCCAGCAGTGGAACAGAGGAAAAACTGTTTTTT
CDR3: CASSGTEEKLFF

J: TRBJ2-3
size: .
V: TRBV19
D: TRBD2
DNA: TGTGCCAGTAGTATAGGCCCGGGGGGGTGGGAGGATACGCAGTATTTT
CDR3: CASSIGPGGWEDTQYF

J: TRBJ2-7
size: .
V: TRBV12-5
D: .
DNA: TGTGCTAGTGGTTTCGCCAGGGGGGTCAGCTCCTACGAGCAGTACTTC
CDR3: CASGFARGVSSYEQYF

J: TRBJ2-3
size: .
V: TRBV30
D: TRBD2
DNA: TGTGCCTGGAGGGCCGGGACTAGCGTAACAGATACGCAGTATTTT
CDR3: CAWRAGTSVTDTQYF

J: TRBJ2-1
size: .
V: TRBV4-2
D: TRBD2
DNA: TGTGCCAGCAGCCAAGGGGAGACTAGCGGGGGGGCTGAGCAGTTCTTC
CDR3: CASSQGETSGGAEQFF

J: TRBJ1-2
size: .
V: TRBV30
D: .
DNA: TGTGCCTGGTCCAATAGGGGCTATGGCTACACCTTC
CDR3: CAWSNRGYGYTF

J: TRBJ2-1
size: .
V: TRBV29-1
D: .
DNA: TGCAGCGCCGTTTACCCGGGGAATGAGCAGTTCTTC
CDR3: CSAVYPGNEQFF

J: TRBJ1-2
size: .
V: TRBV7-2
D: .
DNA: TGTGCCAGCAGCTCGCGCTATGGCTACACCTTC
CDR3: CASSSRYGYTF

J: TRBJ2-4
size: .
V: TRBV6-5
D: .
DNA: TGTGCCAGCAGACTCAATTACGAAGCCAAAAACATTCAGTACTTC
CDR3: CASRLNYEAKNIQYF

J: TRBJ2-1
size: once
V: TRBV5-5
D: TRBD1
DNA: TGTGCCAGCAGATCGGGACAGGGGTTCGATGAGCAGTTCTTC
CDR3: CASRSGQGFDEQFF

J: TRBJ1-2
size: .
V: TRBV5-6
D: TRBD1
DNA: TGTGCCAGCAGCTTGGGACAGGGGGTGGGCTATGGCTACACCTTC
CDR3: CASSLGQGVGYGYTF

J: TRBJ1-1
size: .
V: TRBV29-1
D: .
DNA: TGCAGCGTTGGGAGAATTATGAACACTGAAGCTTTCTTT
CDR3: CSVGRIMNTEAFF

J: TRBJ1-4
size: .
V: TRBV7-5
D: .
DNA: TGTGTCAGAAGCTTAGTATGGGAGGTTGGGACAGGGGTAGTAAAACTGTTTTTT
CDR3: CVRSLVWEVGTGVVKLFF

J: TRBJ2-7
size: .
V: TRBV10-3
D: TRBD1
DNA: TGTGCCATCAGTGGAGAGGGGGCCGAGCAGTACTTC
CDR3: CAISGEGAEQYF

J: TRBJ1-2
size: .
V: TRBV15
D: .
DNA: TGTGCCACCAGCAGCCACCAAGGGGGTGGCTACACCTTC
CDR3: CATSSHQGGGYTF

J: TRBJ2-3
size: .
V: TRBV5-5
D: TRBD2
DNA: TGTGCCAGCAGCCACCGCGGGGGGCGGGAGAGCACAGATACGCAGTATTTT
CDR3: CASSHRGGRESTDTQYF